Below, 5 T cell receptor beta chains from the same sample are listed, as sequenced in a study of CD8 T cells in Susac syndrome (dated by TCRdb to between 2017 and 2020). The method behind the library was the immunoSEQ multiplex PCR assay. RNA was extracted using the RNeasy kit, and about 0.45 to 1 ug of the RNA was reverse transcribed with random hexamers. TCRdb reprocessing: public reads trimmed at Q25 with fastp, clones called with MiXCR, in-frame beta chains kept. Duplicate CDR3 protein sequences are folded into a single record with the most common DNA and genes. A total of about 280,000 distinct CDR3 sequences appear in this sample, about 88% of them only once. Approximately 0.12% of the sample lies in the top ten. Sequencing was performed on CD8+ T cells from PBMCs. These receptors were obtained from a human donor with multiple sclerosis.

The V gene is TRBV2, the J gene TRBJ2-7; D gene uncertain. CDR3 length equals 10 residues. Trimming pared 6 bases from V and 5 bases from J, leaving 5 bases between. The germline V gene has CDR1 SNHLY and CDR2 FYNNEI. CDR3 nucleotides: TGTGCCAGCAGGGGGAACGAGCAGTACTTC. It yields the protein CASRGNEQYF.

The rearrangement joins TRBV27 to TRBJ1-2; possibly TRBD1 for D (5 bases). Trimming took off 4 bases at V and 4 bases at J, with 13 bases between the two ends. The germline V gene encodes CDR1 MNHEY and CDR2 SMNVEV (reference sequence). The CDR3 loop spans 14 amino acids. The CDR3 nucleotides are TGTGCCAGCAGTTATGCAAGGGGCTCCTATGGCTACACCTTC. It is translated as CASSYARGSYGYTF.

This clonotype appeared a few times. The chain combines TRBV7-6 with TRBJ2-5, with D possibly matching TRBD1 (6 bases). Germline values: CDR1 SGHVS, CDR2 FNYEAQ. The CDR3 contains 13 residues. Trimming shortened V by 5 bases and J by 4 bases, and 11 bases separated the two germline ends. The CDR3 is CASSHRVGETQYF. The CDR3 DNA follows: TGTGCCAGCAGCCACAGGGTAGGAGAGACCCAGTACTTC.

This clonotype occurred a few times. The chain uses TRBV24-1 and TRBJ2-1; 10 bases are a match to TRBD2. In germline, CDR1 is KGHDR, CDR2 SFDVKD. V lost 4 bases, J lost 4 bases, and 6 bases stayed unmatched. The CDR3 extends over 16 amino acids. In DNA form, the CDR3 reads TGTGCCACCAGTGACGAAGCGGGGGGGACGTACAATGAGCAGTTCTTC. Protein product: CATSDEAGGTYNEQFF.

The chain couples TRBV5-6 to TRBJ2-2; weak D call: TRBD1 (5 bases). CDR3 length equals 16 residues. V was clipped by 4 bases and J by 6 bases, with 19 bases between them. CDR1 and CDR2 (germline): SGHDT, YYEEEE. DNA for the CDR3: TGTGCCAGCAGCCCTCCGTCAGGGAATATGGCCGGGGAGCTGTTTTTT. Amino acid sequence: CASSPPSGNMAGELFF.